The entry that follows covers one TCR beta chain sequence. Its antigen is unknown. The PCR employed 60 Vbeta primers together with 13 Jbeta primers. Measured with immunoSEQ multiplex PCR; TCRdb has only the in-frame clones, and not every one. The sample includes 200,000 or so clones, approximately 82% of them seen just once. This specimen belongs to a study of cytomegalovirus exposure and HLA in healthy donors. Study results and caveats: Reports described diagnosis of cytomegalovirus status by the classifier as highly specific and sensitive. Within a later analysis, the majority of CMV-associated TCR beta chains appeared HLA-restricted. In most subjects, TCR beta sequences reportedly gave accurate predictions of HLA-A and HLA-B alleles.

Healthy bone marrow donors formed the donor group. The TCR was taken from a male donor in good health and CMV-seronegative. The specimen sequenced was PBMCs.

The CDR3 region has the DNA TGTGCCAGCTCATTTGTGCAGGGGGGTTCCTCTGGGGCCAACGTCCTGACTTTC. It encodes CASSFVQGGSSGANVLTF. The chain employs TRBV18 and TRBJ2-6, with TRBD1 as a possible D gene (7 bases). This CDR3 is 18 amino acids long. Trimming took off 5 bases at V and 0 bases at J, with 17 bases between the two ends. Germline V gives CDR1 KGHSH, CDR2 LQKENI.